This TCR beta chain was recorded in a study of shared clonotypes between healthy human individuals. With regard to this clone: Its antigen is not known.

Clones were sequenced by immunoSEQ multiplex PCR, and TCRdb holds only the in-frame ones, with some missing. The sample includes a few hundred thousand clones, around 70% of them seen just once. The CDR3 is 15 amino acids. Germline CDR1 MGHRA, CDR2 YSYEKL. Trimming pared 4 bases from V and 3 bases from J, leaving 15 bases between. General study results and limits: Clonotypes shared by all four donors outscored non-shared clonotypes in generation probability. The study found 4.5% to 6% of naive CD4 clonotypes shared across a handful of donors. Although depth was large, rarefaction showed that sequencing of the sorted subsets was incomplete.

This TCR derives from a man aged 25-40 years in good health. The sample was memory CD4+ T cells sorted from blood. The subset here: CD45RA-negative fraction. The genes are TRBV4-1 and TRBJ2-5, with D hard to call. The CDR3 sequence is CASSRADGLEETQYF. CDR3 nucleotide sequence: TGCGCCAGCAGCCGCGCGGACGGCCTTGAAGAGACCCAGTACTTC.